Listed below are T cell receptor beta chains from one sample, sequenced in a study of blood T cell repertoires in COVID-19. This table comes from immunoSEQ multiplex PCR, and its TCRdb copy is limited to in-frame clones, with some not included. Of roughly 220,000 clones detected, 70% to 90% appear once; the ten largest clones hold less than 5%. Material for sequencing was PBMCs or T cells enriched from blood (not recorded which). The receptors come from a woman in her 40s with acute COVID-19. The CDR3 runs from the conserved cysteine through the conserved F or W. A D gene is named only where the DNA matches it firmly. Where a row states a size, it is once, few, many or the class of an expanded clone; other rows omit it.

clone size: -
J gene: TRBJ2-1
D gene: TRBD1
V gene: TRBV7-3
CDR3 protein: CASSPLGGQGTYNEQFF
CDR3 DNA: TGTGCCAGCAGCCCATTAGGGGGACAGGGGACCTACAATGAGCAGTTCTTC

clone size: -
J gene: TRBJ2-1
D gene: -
V gene: TRBV2
CDR3 protein: CASERGGANYNEQFF
CDR3 DNA: TGTGCCAGCGAGAGAGGGGGGGCCAACTACAATGAGCAGTTCTTC

clone size: -
J gene: TRBJ2-3
D gene: TRBD2
V gene: TRBV29-1
CDR3 protein: CSTSSGSRGRTDTQYF
CDR3 DNA: TGCAGCACATCTAGCGGGAGTCGGGGGAGGACAGATACGCAGTATTTT

clone size: once
J gene: TRBJ2-7
D gene: -
V gene: TRBV28
CDR3 protein: CASSSLNYEQYF
CDR3 DNA: TGTGCCAGCAGTTCCCTTAACTACGAGCAGTACTTC

clone size: -
J gene: TRBJ1-6
D gene: -
V gene: TRBV23-1
CDR3 protein: CASNRDTRSSYNSPLHF
CDR3 DNA: TGCGCCAGTAACCGGGACACCCGGAGCTCCTATAATTCACCCCTCCACTTT

clone size: -
J gene: TRBJ1-1
D gene: -
V gene: TRBV5-5
CDR3 protein: CASSSSGNTEAFF
CDR3 DNA: TGTGCCAGCAGCTCCTCAGGGAACACTGAAGCTTTCTTT

clone size: -
J gene: TRBJ2-2
D gene: TRBD2
V gene: TRBV10-1
CDR3 protein: CASRASREGRVGELFF
CDR3 DNA: TGCGCCAGCAGGGCTTCGCGGGAGGGCCGAGTAGGGGAGCTGTTTTTT

clone size: once
J gene: TRBJ2-2
D gene: -
V gene: TRBV11-2
CDR3 protein: CASSLVGAGGELFF
CDR3 DNA: TGTGCCAGCAGCTTAGTGGGGGCCGGCGGGGAGCTGTTTTTT

clone size: -
J gene: TRBJ1-4
D gene: -
V gene: TRBV5-1
CDR3 protein: CASSPRGTGENEKLFF
CDR3 DNA: TGCGCCAGCAGCCCACGCGGGACGGGGGAAAATGAAAAACTGTTTTTT

clone size: -
J gene: TRBJ2-3
D gene: TRBD2
V gene: TRBV3-1/TRBV3-2
CDR3 protein: CASSRTSGRTDTQYF
CDR3 DNA: TGTGCCAGCAGCCGGACTAGCGGGAGGACAGATACGCAGTATTTT

clone size: -
J gene: TRBJ2-1
D gene: -
V gene: TRBV20-1
CDR3 protein: CSASYGLLLNEQFF
CDR3 DNA: TGCAGTGCTAGTTACGGACTCCTCCTCAATGAGCAGTTCTTC

clone size: once
J gene: TRBJ2-1
D gene: TRBD2
V gene: TRBV5-1
CDR3 protein: CASRSSLAGGGSYNEQFF
CDR3 DNA: TGCGCCAGCAGAAGCTCGCTAGCGGGAGGGGGCTCCTACAATGAGCAGTTCTTC

clone size: -
J gene: TRBJ1-2
D gene: TRBD1
V gene: TRBV27
CDR3 protein: CASSLKDRGFYGYTF
CDR3 DNA: TGTGCCAGCAGTTTAAAGGACAGGGGCTTCTATGGCTACACCTTC

clone size: -
J gene: TRBJ2-4
D gene: TRBD1
V gene: TRBV19
CDR3 protein: CASSIEKGTGFIAKNIQYF
CDR3 DNA: TGTGCCAGTAGTATAGAGAAAGGGACAGGGTTTATAGCCAAAAACATTCAGTACTTC

clone size: -
J gene: TRBJ2-1
D gene: -
V gene: TRBV5-4
CDR3 protein: CASSLPYNEQFF
CDR3 DNA: TGTGCCAGCAGCTTGCCATACAATGAGCAGTTCTTC

clone size: -
J gene: TRBJ2-2
D gene: TRBD2
V gene: TRBV5-1
CDR3 protein: CASSPAGGNTGELFF
CDR3 DNA: TGCGCCAGCAGCCCAGCGGGAGGGAACACCGGGGAGCTGTTTTTT

clone size: -
J gene: TRBJ1-5
D gene: -
V gene: TRBV6-2/TRBV6-3
CDR3 protein: CASSINRYSNQPQHF
CDR3 DNA: TGTGCCAGCAGTATAAACAGATATAGCAATCAGCCCCAGCATTTT

clone size: few
J gene: TRBJ2-6
D gene: TRBD1
V gene: TRBV7-3
CDR3 protein: CASSPGGGRASGANVLTF
CDR3 DNA: TGTGCCAGCAGCCCAGGGGGTGGGCGGGCCTCTGGGGCCAACGTCCTGACTTTC

clone size: -
J gene: TRBJ2-7
D gene: -
V gene: TRBV4-3
CDR3 protein: CASSHGGRGSEQYF
CDR3 DNA: TGCGCCAGCAGCCACGGTGGACGGGGGAGCGAGCAGTACTTC

clone size: -
J gene: TRBJ2-1
D gene: TRBD2
V gene: TRBV29-1
CDR3 protein: CSVEGLAAYNEQFF
CDR3 DNA: TGCAGCGTTGAGGGACTAGCCGCCTACAATGAGCAGTTCTTC

clone size: -
J gene: TRBJ1-1
D gene: -
V gene: TRBV28
CDR3 protein: CASPSGLGPMNTEAFF
CDR3 DNA: TGTGCCAGCCCTTCGGGACTGGGGCCTATGAACACTGAAGCTTTCTTT

clone size: -
J gene: TRBJ2-1
D gene: TRBD2
V gene: TRBV9
CDR3 protein: CASSVVSSGSNNEQFF
CDR3 DNA: TGTGCCAGCAGCGTAGTGTCTAGCGGGAGCAACAATGAGCAGTTCTTC

clone size: -
J gene: TRBJ2-4
D gene: TRBD2
V gene: TRBV4-1
CDR3 protein: CASSQESLAGEGLAKNIQYF
CDR3 DNA: TGCGCCAGCAGCCAAGAATCCCTAGCGGGAGAGGGGCTAGCCAAAAACATTCAGTACTTC

clone size: -
J gene: TRBJ1-3
D gene: -
V gene: TRBV11-2
CDR3 protein: CASSLGLPTSGNTIYF
CDR3 DNA: TGTGCCAGCAGCTTAGGCCTTCCTACCTCTGGAAACACCATATATTTT

clone size: -
J gene: TRBJ2-5
D gene: -
V gene: TRBV19
CDR3 protein: CASSRGGGETQYF
CDR3 DNA: TGTGCCAGCTCTAGGGGTGGAGGGGAGACCCAGTACTTC

clone size: -
J gene: TRBJ2-3
D gene: TRBD2
V gene: TRBV7-2
CDR3 protein: CASSHGTSGMDTQYF
CDR3 DNA: TGTGCCAGCAGCCACGGGACTAGCGGGATGGATACGCAGTATTTT

clone size: few
J gene: TRBJ1-6
D gene: -
V gene: TRBV5-4
CDR3 protein: CASSLKIDNSPLHF
CDR3 DNA: TGTGCCAGCAGCTTGAAGATAGATAATTCACCCCTCCACTTT

clone size: once
J gene: TRBJ2-7
D gene: TRBD1
V gene: TRBV30
CDR3 protein: CAWSPTGASEQYF
CDR3 DNA: TGTGCCTGGAGTCCAACAGGGGCCAGCGAGCAGTACTTC

clone size: -
J gene: TRBJ2-7
D gene: TRBD2
V gene: TRBV7-3
CDR3 protein: CASSLIAGGPPYF
CDR3 DNA: TGTGCCAGCAGCTTAATAGCGGGAGGCCCTCCGTACTTC

clone size: -
J gene: TRBJ2-2
D gene: TRBD2
V gene: TRBV6-4
CDR3 protein: CASSETSGNTGELFF
CDR3 DNA: TGTGCCAGCAGTGAAACTAGCGGGAACACCGGGGAGCTGTTTTTT

clone size: -
J gene: TRBJ1-5
D gene: -
V gene: TRBV4-2
CDR3 protein: CASSQESTQNFKPQHF
CDR3 DNA: TGTGCCAGCAGCCAAGAAAGTACACAGAACTTCAAGCCCCAGCATTTT

clone size: -
J gene: TRBJ2-1
D gene: -
V gene: TRBV5-1
CDR3 protein: CASSTRDYNEQFF
CDR3 DNA: TGCGCCAGCAGCACCCGGGACTACAATGAGCAGTTCTTC

clone size: -
J gene: TRBJ2-7
D gene: -
V gene: TRBV11-2
CDR3 protein: CASSLDTYEQYF
CDR3 DNA: TGTGCCAGCAGCTTGGACACATACGAGCAGTACTTC

clone size: -
J gene: TRBJ1-2
D gene: -
V gene: TRBV6-5
CDR3 protein: CASSYSDISGYTF
CDR3 DNA: TGTGCCAGCAGTTACTCCGACATAAGTGGCTACACCTTC

clone size: -
J gene: TRBJ2-3
D gene: TRBD2
V gene: TRBV27
CDR3 protein: CASTQREVTDTQYF
CDR3 DNA: TGTGCCAGCACCCAGCGGGAGGTCACAGATACGCAGTATTTT

clone size: -
J gene: TRBJ1-5
D gene: -
V gene: TRBV19
CDR3 protein: CASSIVSSAQGNQPQHF
CDR3 DNA: TGTGCCAGTAGTATAGTGTCGTCCGCACAGGGAAATCAGCCCCAGCATTTT

clone size: -
J gene: TRBJ1-1
D gene: TRBD1
V gene: TRBV28
CDR3 protein: CASSSAGGHTEAFF
CDR3 DNA: TGTGCCAGCAGTTCCGCAGGGGGTCACACTGAAGCTTTCTTT

clone size: -
J gene: TRBJ1-1
D gene: TRBD1
V gene: TRBV28
CDR3 protein: CASSLDRGGTEAFF
CDR3 DNA: TGTGCCAGCAGTTTGGACAGGGGGGGCACTGAAGCTTTCTTT

clone size: -
J gene: TRBJ2-1
D gene: TRBD1
V gene: TRBV30
CDR3 protein: CAWMELGTGVLGEQFF
CDR3 DNA: TGTGCCTGGATGGAGTTGGGGACAGGGGTATTAGGTGAGCAGTTCTTC

clone size: -
J gene: TRBJ2-2
D gene: -
V gene: TRBV5-1
CDR3 protein: CASRLTGVETGELFF
CDR3 DNA: TGCGCCAGCAGGTTGACGGGAGTTGAAACCGGGGAGCTGTTTTTT

clone size: -
J gene: TRBJ1-2
D gene: -
V gene: TRBV6-5
CDR3 protein: CASSYQGNGGYTF
CDR3 DNA: TGTGCCAGCAGTTACCAGGGGAATGGAGGCTACACCTTC

clone size: -
J gene: TRBJ2-1
D gene: TRBD1
V gene: TRBV24-1
CDR3 protein: CATSDLDRVANEQFF
CDR3 DNA: TGTGCCACCAGTGATTTAGACAGGGTGGCGAATGAGCAGTTCTTC

clone size: -
J gene: TRBJ1-1
D gene: -
V gene: TRBV2
CDR3 protein: CASKRETTMKAFF
CDR3 DNA: TGTGCCAGCAAACGGGAGACGACGATGAAAGCTTTCTTT

clone size: -
J gene: TRBJ2-4
D gene: TRBD2
V gene: TRBV20-1
CDR3 protein: CSAYKAGVEYF
CDR3 DNA: TGCAGTGCTTATAAAGCGGGAGTAGAATACTTC

clone size: -
J gene: TRBJ2-7
D gene: -
V gene: TRBV9
CDR3 protein: CASSVGELAAYEQYF
CDR3 DNA: TGTGCCAGCAGCGTAGGAGAGCTAGCAGCCTACGAGCAGTACTTC

clone size: -
J gene: TRBJ2-7
D gene: TRBD2
V gene: TRBV6-5
CDR3 protein: CASSYREAFYEQYF
CDR3 DNA: TGTGCCAGCAGTTACCGGGAGGCTTTCTACGAGCAGTACTTC

clone size: -
J gene: TRBJ2-7
D gene: TRBD1
V gene: TRBV28
CDR3 protein: CASSYPGQEYEQYF
CDR3 DNA: TGTGCCAGCAGTTATCCGGGACAGGAGTACGAGCAGTACTTC

clone size: -
J gene: TRBJ2-7
D gene: -
V gene: TRBV7-2
CDR3 protein: CASSLAQGLSYEQYF
CDR3 DNA: TGTGCCAGCAGCTTAGCACAGGGTTTGTCCTACGAGCAGTACTTC